This T cell receptor (beta chain) was captured by sequencing in a study of human T cells and chemical hapten exposure. This clonotype was found many times. Germline lookup yields CDR1 ENHRY and CDR2 SYGVKD. The CDR3 sequence is 12 residues long. V was clipped by 8 bases and J by 0 bases, with 8 bases between them. The time point was: patch test 1, 2 weeks after DPC sensitization. The treatment: therapeutic diphenylcyclopropenone sensitization with weekly scalp DPC. TCRdb re-called the RACE reads through MiXCR, storing one row per CDR3 protein. Of 65,000 to 95,000 distinct CDR3 sequences in the sample, 12% were seen once.

This sequence joins TRBV10-3 and TRBJ2-7, with D possibly TRBD1 on 5 matching bases. This TCR was recovered from a woman aged 55-75 years with alopecia areata. Some clones in this sample may be carry-over from other donors' samples. The sequences come from whole blood, collected in connection with sensitization to the hapten diphenylcyclopropenone (DPC). CDR3 residues: CAIGAASYEQYF. The CDR3 DNA follows: TGTGCCATCGGGGCAGCCTCCTACGAGCAGTACTTC.